This TCR beta chain was recorded in a study of glioma-infiltrating T cells. General study findings and limits: CDR3 overlap between tissue and blood was very small. Tissue-blood divergence was below expectation in non-neoplastic patients, above in gliomas.

The sample holds a few counts of this clonotype. What it binds is not known. Amplification of TCR alpha and beta CDR3 regions from RNA used iRepertoire nested multiplex PCR. For one-step reverse transcription and amplification, about 90-400 ng of tissue mRNA or PBMC total RNA was used. MiXCR was run by TCRdb on the multiplex PCR reads, yielding one entry per CDR3 protein. The sample has under 130,000 distinct CDR3 sequences; 29% are singletons. The clonotype originates from a human donor with low-grade glioma or glioblastoma, undergoing nonglioma brain surgery, or in good health (not recorded which). Sample: glioma tissue, nonneoplastic brain tissue, or PBMCs (not recorded which).

CDR3 in amino acids: CSPHFIEQFF. The DNA for the CDR3 is TGCAGTCCCCATTTCATTGAGCAGTTCTTC. The genes are TRBV20-1 and TRBJ2-1; D is unclear. The germline CDR1 and CDR2 sequences are DFQATT and SNEGSKA (reference sequence). Trimming took off 8 bases at V and 9 bases at J, with 11 bases between the two ends. The CDR3 covers 10 residues.